This T cell receptor (beta chain) was recovered during a study of T cell repertoires in cytomegalovirus infection. The study's findings and limits: Clonotype analysis showed dominance of the ex vivo response by HLA-C-restricted CMV-specific TCR beta clonotypes.

TCRdb ran MiXCR on the reads and lists one entry per CDR3 protein. The data contain roughly 200,000 distinct CDR3 sequences, approximately 17% of them singletons. CDR3 length: 13 amino acids. Germline V gene lookup returns CDR1 MNHNY and CDR2 SVGAGI (reference sequence). Concerning this clonotype: Its antigen remains unidentified. Compared with germline, one end of the junction differs, possibly owing to a read error.

The sample taken for sequencing was CD8+ T cells from PBMCs. This clonotype originated in a human donor in good health (CMV status not recorded). Some clones in this sample may be carry-over from other donors' samples. The rearrangement links TRBV6-6 to TRBJ2-5, with D tentatively TRBD2 (6 bases). For the CDR3, the DNA is TGTGCCAGCGGGCCGGGGGAACAAGAGACTCAGTACTTC. The encoded protein is CASGPGEQETQYF.